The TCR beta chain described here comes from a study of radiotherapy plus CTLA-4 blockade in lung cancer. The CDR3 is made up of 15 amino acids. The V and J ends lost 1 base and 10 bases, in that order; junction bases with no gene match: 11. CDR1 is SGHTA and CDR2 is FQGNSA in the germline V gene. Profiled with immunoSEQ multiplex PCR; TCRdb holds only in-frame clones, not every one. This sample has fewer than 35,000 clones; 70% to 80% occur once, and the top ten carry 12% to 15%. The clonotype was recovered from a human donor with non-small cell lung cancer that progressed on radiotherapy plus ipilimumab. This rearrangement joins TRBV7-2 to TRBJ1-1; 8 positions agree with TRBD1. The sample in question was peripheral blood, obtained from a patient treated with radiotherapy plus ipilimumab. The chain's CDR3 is CASSLGWTGNGGAFF. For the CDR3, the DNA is TGTGCCAGCAGCTTAGGGTGGACAGGGAATGGGGGAGCTTTCTTT.